The subject of this entry is one T cell receptor (beta chain). The data belong to a study of OX40 agonist ivuxolimab in advanced cancers. Trimming pared 3 bases from V and 6 bases from J, leaving 11 bases between. The germline CDR1 and CDR2 sequences are SGHTA and FQGNSA. The CDR3 spans 13 residues. Clones were read by immunoSEQ multiplex PCR, and TCRdb kept only the in-frame ones, dropping some. The sample gives about 18,000 clones, 80% to 85% of which show up once; around 40% is in the top ten. The receptor was derived from an adult with an advanced solid tumor such as melanoma, head and neck, liver or kidney cancer. Sequences were derived from CD4+ or CD8+ T cells sorted from blood, sampled in a trial of the OX40 agonist ivuxolimab. The chain has TRBV7-2 and TRBJ1-1; D not resolved. The CDR3 sequence is CASSFIREPEAFF. The CDR3 DNA is TGTGCCAGCAGCTTTATAAGGGAGCCTGAAGCTTTCTTT.